These 32 T cell receptor beta chains originate from one sample sequenced in a study of identical twins. TCRdb used MiXCR to reprocess the 5' RACE reads, holding one entry per CDR3 protein. Of approximately 210,000 distinct CDR3 sequences in the sample, around a sixth were seen once. The same sample was also studied in work on T cells expressing NK-cell markers.

Sequenced material: CD8+ T cells sorted from blood. These receptors came from a woman younger than 35 in good health.

V gene TRBV3-1 combines with J gene TRBJ1-1; D gene uncertain. Germline loops: CDR1 LGHDT, CDR2 YNNKEL (reference sequence). The CDR3 runs to 12 residues. Trimming removed 0 bases from V and 7 bases from J, with 6 bases in between. In nucleotides, the CDR3 is TGTGCCAGCAGCCAAGATGATGTTGAAGCTTTCTTT. Translating gives CASSQDDVEAFF.

This clonotype has ten or more counts. The V call is TRBV12-3 or TRBV12-4, the J call TRBJ1-1; no definite D call. The CDR3 contains 13 residues. Trimming stripped 5 bases from V and 2 bases from J, with 9 bases between. CDR3 DNA: TGTGCCAGCAGTCGACGGCCTAACACTGAAGCTTTCTTT. Translating gives CASSRRPNTEAFF.

This clonotype was counted ten times or more. The chain employs TRBV9 and TRBJ2-6, with D possibly TRBD1 on 5 matching bases. V lost 4 bases and J lost 0, with 20 bases in between. Per the germline V gene, CDR1 is SGDLS and CDR2 is YYNGEE. The CDR3 covers 19 residues. CDR3 DNA sequence: TGTGCCAGCAGCCTAGACTGGACAAGAAAAAGCTCTGGGGCCAACGTCCTGACTTTC. It yields the protein CASSLDWTRKSSGANVLTF.

J is TRBJ2-7 and V is TRBV6-2 or TRBV6-3; D gene ambiguous. The germline V gene has CDR1 MNHEY and CDR2 SVGEGT. V was trimmed by 7 bases and J by 3 bases, leaving 10 bases between them. The CDR3 is 12 amino acids. CDR3 protein: CASTVGNYEQYF. CDR3 coding DNA: TGTGCCAGCACTGTGGGGAACTACGAGCAGTACTTC.

At least ten counts were recorded for this clonotype. V is TRBV5-1 and J is TRBJ1-1; a weak D match, TRBD1 (5 bases). V was clipped by 0 bases and J by 0 bases, with 15 bases between them. Per germline, CDR1 SGHRS and CDR2 YFSETQ. The CDR3 contains 17 residues. CDR3: CASSLGGHTAMNTEAFF. The CDR3 nucleotides read TGCGCCAGCAGCTTGGGAGGACACACCGCAATGAACACTGAAGCTTTCTTT. Variable domain in full (rest from reference TRBV5-1 and TRBJ1-1): KAGVTQTPRYLIKTRGQQVTLSCSPISGHRSVSWYQQTPGQGLQFLFEYFSETQRNKGNFPGRFSGRQFSNSRSEMNVSTLELGDSALYLCASSLGGHTAMNTEAFFGQGTRLTVV.

In its sample, this clonotype was seen a few times. The chain employs TRBV7-9 and TRBJ2-7; the D call may be TRBD1 or TRBD2 (5 bases each). V gave up 5 bases and J gave up 5 bases, with 19 bases separating them. Germline CDR1 is SEHNR and CDR2 is FQNEAQ (reference sequence). CDR3 size: 15 residues. The CDR3 DNA follows: TGTGCCAGCAGCGACCCTCTCCGTCGGGGCAACGAGCAGTACTTC. Translated: CASSDPLRRGNEQYF.

This clonotype was seen a few times. The rearrangement uses TRBV5-1 and TRBJ1-1; D uncertain. The CDR3 runs 15 residues. Trimming removed 1 base at V and 2 bases at J, with 12 bases between. The germline V gene has CDR1 SGHRS and CDR2 YFSETQ. This CDR3 is CASSLPAEINTEAFF. In nucleotides, the CDR3 is TGCGCCAGCAGCTTGCCGGCCGAAATAAACACTGAAGCTTTCTTT. The full variable domain, its missing parts supplied by reference TRBV5-1 and TRBJ1-1, is KAGVTQTPRYLIKTRGQQVTLSCSPISGHRSVSWYQQTPGQGLQFLFEYFSETQRNKGNFPGRFSGRQFSNSRSEMNVSTLELGDSALYLCASSLPAEINTEAFFGQGTRLTVV.

This clonotype was detected ten times or more. The V and J genes are TRBV5-5 and TRBJ2-1; D is unresolved. V lost 6 bases and J lost 4, with 5 bases in between. The CDR3 covers 11 residues. Germline CDR1 and CDR2: SGHKS and YYEKEE (reference sequence). For the CDR3, the DNA is TGTGCCAGCATCGGTTACAATGAGCAGTTCTTC. It translates to CASIGYNEQFF.

The chain recombines TRBV9 with TRBJ2-7, with 8 bases fitting TRBD2. With 0 bases clipped from V and 6 bases from J, the junction kept 8 bases outside the gene matches. CDR1 and CDR2 (germline): SGDLS, YYNGEE. CDR3 length equals 15 residues. CDR3 sequence reads: CASSVDGSGGSEQYF. DNA of the CDR3: TGTGCCAGCAGCGTAGATGGCAGCGGGGGCTCCGAGCAGTACTTC.

This chain connects TRBV20-1 to TRBJ2-1, with D unclear. The V end was cut by 0 bases, the J end by 9 bases, with 6 bases between. CDR1 and CDR2 (germline): DFQATT, SNEGSKA (reference sequence). The CDR3 contains 11 residues. This chain's CDR3 is CSARDTVEQFF. The CDR3 region has the DNA TGCAGTGCTAGAGATACCGTTGAGCAGTTCTTC.

This clonotype was seen a handful of times. This chain connects TRBV5-6 to TRBJ2-7; 7 bases line up with TRBD1. This CDR3 is built from 14 residues. The germline V gene encodes CDR1 SGHDT and CDR2 YYEEEE. V lost 4 bases and J lost 5; bases outside the gene matches: 9. This CDR3 is CASSQLHRGHEQYF. CDR3 nucleotides: TGTGCCAGCAGCCAGCTCCACAGGGGCCACGAGCAGTACTTC.

The J gene is TRBJ2-1, the V gene TRBV9; D remains ambiguous. V was trimmed by 0 bases and J by 6 bases, leaving 13 bases between them. Germline CDR1 and CDR2: SGDLS and YYNGEE. CDR3 length: 15 residues. CDR3: CASSVEPGVVNEQFF. For the CDR3, the DNA is TGTGCCAGCAGCGTAGAACCTGGAGTTGTCAATGAGCAGTTCTTC.

This clonotype was counted only a few times. The chain links TRBV28 to TRBJ2-3; D not certain. V was shortened by 3 bases and J by 0 bases, with 10 bases between the two germline ends. CDR3 length equals 15 residues. Germline assignment: CDR1 MDHEN and CDR2 SYDVKM. The CDR3 DNA is TGTGCCAGCAGTTTTTGGGGTTCGAGCACAGATACGCAGTATTTT. This sequence encodes CASSFWGSSTDTQYF.

V and J are TRBV28 and TRBJ1-1, with TRBD1 as a possible D gene (5 bases). The CDR3 totals 16 residues. Trimming took off 3 bases at V and 3 bases at J, with 17 bases between the two ends. CDR1 and CDR2 (germline): MDHEN, SYDVKM. The CDR3, as DNA: TGTGCCAGCAGTTTCCCCCTACGGGGGGGTGACACTGAAGCTTTCTTT. This codes for CASSFPLRGGDTEAFF.

The genes are TRBV6-1 and TRBJ1-5; D unresolved. From germline, CDR1 is MNHNS and CDR2 SASEGT. V was pared by 4 bases and J by 4 bases, with 14 bases between. The CDR3 consists of 15 residues. CDR3 bases: TGTGCCAGCAGTGGTACCCCGATGGGGAATCAGCCCCAGCATTTT. Amino acids: CASSGTPMGNQPQHF.

The gene calls are TRBV12-3 or TRBV12-4 and TRBJ2-1; 7 bases match TRBD2. The CDR3 extends over 13 amino acids. V gave up 10 bases and J gave up 7 bases; unmatched junction bases: 10. CDR3 sequence: CATRPGLSNEQFF. CDR3 bases: TGTGCCACCAGACCGGGACTATCAAATGAGCAGTTCTTC.

This clonotype came up a few times. This chain connects TRBV2 to TRBJ2-1, with 7 bases lining up with TRBD2. V was clipped by 5 bases and J by 10 bases; unmatched bases: 11. Germline CDR1 is SNHLY and CDR2 is FYNNEI. CDR3 length: 14 residues. The CDR3 sequence is CASSLGLESNEQFF. The CDR3 DNA follows: TGTGCCAGCAGTCTAGGACTAGAAAGCAACGAGCAGTTCTTC.

This clonotype was found a few times. For the CDR3, the DNA is TGTGCCAGCAGTGAACTAGCGGGAGGGCCCGGTGAGCAGTTCTTC. It encodes CASSELAGGPGEQFF. The chain joins TRBV6-1 to TRBJ2-1; TRBD2 aligns across 12 bases. Germline V CDR1 and CDR2: MNHNS, SASEGT. J lost 9 bases, V lost 2 bases, and 5 bases had no gene match. CDR3 size: 15 residues.

This chain uses TRBV12-3 or TRBV12-4 with TRBJ2-7, with 8 bases fitting TRBD1. This CDR3 has 14 amino acids. J was trimmed by 5 bases and V by 4 bases; bases with no gene match: 7. The CDR3 loop is CASSWTGMRDEQYF. In nucleotides, the CDR3 is TGTGCCAGCAGTTGGACAGGGATGCGAGACGAGCAGTACTTC.

This clonotype was detected a few times. The chain employs TRBV12-3 or TRBV12-4 and TRBJ2-7; D may be TRBD1 or TRBD2 (5 bases each). Trimming removed 4 bases at V and 2 bases at J, with 12 bases between. This CDR3 spans 14 amino acids. The CDR3: CASSSPGRTYEQYF. The CDR3 region has the DNA TGTGCCAGCAGTTCACCGGGACGGACCTACGAGCAGTACTTC.

The rearrangement uses TRBV30 and TRBJ2-1; D is ambiguous. Trimming took 2 bases from V and 7 from J, leaving 3 bases between them. The CDR3 contains 10 residues. Germline assignment: CDR1 GTSNPN and CDR2 SVGIG (reference sequence). The CDR3 DNA follows: TGTGCCTGGAGTTTTAATGAGCAGTTCTTC. As protein: CAWSFNEQFF.

J is TRBJ2-1 and V is TRBV3-1, with 15 bases identical to TRBD2. CDR1 and CDR2 from the germline V gene are LGHDT and YNNKEL (reference sequence). The CDR3 loop spans 16 amino acids. After removal of 4 bases from V and 7 bases from J, the junction contained 5 bases not matched to a gene. CDR3 sequence reads: CASSRGLAGGPNEQFF. Written as DNA, the CDR3 is TGTGCCAGCAGCCGCGGACTAGCGGGAGGGCCAAATGAGCAGTTCTTC.

J is TRBJ2-1 and V is TRBV11-2, with 9 bases fitting TRBD2. Germline trimming cut 3 bases from V and 0 bases from J; bases unmatched to any gene: 9. Germline CDR1 SGHAT, CDR2 FQNNGV. This CDR3 region has 18 residues. The CDR3 sequence is CASSLIAGVSPSYNEQFF. CDR3 in DNA: TGTGCCAGCAGCTTGATAGCGGGGGTCTCCCCCTCCTACAATGAGCAGTTCTTC. Full variable domain (rest looked up from reference TRBV11-2 and TRBJ2-1): EAGVAQSPRYKIIEKRQSVAFWCNPISGHATLYWYQQILGQGPKLLIQFQNNGVVDDSQLPKDRFSAERLKGVDSTLKIQPAKLEDSAVYLCASSLIAGVSPSYNEQFFGPGTRLTVL.

The rearrangement joins TRBV9 to TRBJ2-7; 7 bases map to TRBD2. This CDR3 has 15 residues. The germline gives CDR1 SGDLS, CDR2 YYNGEE. V lost 0 bases, J lost 5 bases, and 8 bases stayed unmatched. The DNA of the CDR3 is TGTGCCAGCAGCGTAGGGGGCGGGAGTATGAACGAGCAGTACTTC. It specifies CASSVGGGSMNEQYF.

The J gene is TRBJ2-1, the V gene TRBV20-1, with 7 bases aligning to TRBD2. CDR3 length equals 18 residues. V lost 4 bases and J lost 2; bases outside the gene matches: 17. Germline CDR1 is DFQATT and CDR2 is SNEGSKA (reference sequence). For the CDR3, the DNA is TGCAGTGCTAATGGATGGGGAGGGACGGGAGTGCCCTACAATGAGCAGTTCTTC. Translating it yields CSANGWGGTGVPYNEQFF.

This clonotype was observed a handful of times. The chain couples TRBV7-2 to TRBJ2-1; D unresolved. The germline V and J ends were trimmed by 5 bases and 8 bases, with 10 bases remaining between them. CDR3 length: 12 residues. Germline CDR1 SGHTA, CDR2 FQGNSA. The DNA of the CDR3 is TGTGCCAGCAGCGCTTTGTGGGATGAGCAGTTCTTC. As protein: CASSALWDEQFF. Using reference TRBV7-2 and TRBJ2-1 for the parts outside the CDR3, the full variable domain is GAGVSQSPSNKVTEKGKDVELRCDPISGHTALYWYRQSLGQGLEFLIYFQGNSAPDKSGLPSDRFSAERTGGSVSTLTIQRTQQEDSAVYLCASSALWDEQFFGPGTRLTVL.

V and J are TRBV5-6 and TRBJ2-1; D not certain. Germline lookup yields CDR1 SGHDT and CDR2 YYEEEE. The V end was cut by 5 bases, the J end by 6 bases, with 9 bases between. The CDR3 is 12 residues long. The CDR3 here is CASSLHPNEQFF. The DNA of the CDR3 is TGTGCCAGCAGTTTACACCCCAATGAGCAGTTCTTC. Full variable domain (rest looked up from reference TRBV5-6 and TRBJ2-1): DAGVTQSPTHLIKTRGQQVTLRCSPKSGHDTVSWYQQALGQGPQFIFQYYEEEERQRGNFPDRFSGHQFPNYSSELNVNALLLGDSALYLCASSLHPNEQFFGPGTRLTVL.

This clonotype was seen a handful of times. The V gene is TRBV20-1, the J gene TRBJ2-5; TRBD1 matches 8 bases. V shed 0 bases, J shed 3 bases, and the junction held 3 bases outside the gene matches. The CDR3 spans 14 residues. CDR1 and CDR2 (germline): DFQATT, SNEGSKA (reference sequence). The CDR3 region is CSARDHRGEETQYF. CDR3 in DNA: TGCAGTGCTAGAGATCACAGGGGGGAAGAGACCCAGTACTTC.

This rearrangement joins TRBV20-1 to TRBJ1-1; D remains unclear. In germline, CDR1 is DFQATT, CDR2 SNEGSKA (reference sequence). This CDR3 comprises 14 residues. Trimming shortened V by 3 bases and J by 1 base, and 12 bases separated the two germline ends. CDR3 loop: CSASSGFGNTEAFF. The CDR3 region has the DNA TGCAGTGCTAGCAGCGGATTTGGGAACACTGAAGCTTTCTTT.

The J gene is TRBJ1-1, the V gene TRBV7-9; 7 bases fit TRBD1. The CDR3 has 15 amino acids. The trim removed 3 bases at V and 7 bases at J, leaving 11 bases unmatched. Germline V gene lookup returns CDR1 SEHNR and CDR2 FQNEAQ (reference sequence). CDR3 amino acids: CASSLHSGQRLEAFF. For the CDR3, the DNA is TGTGCCAGCAGCTTGCATTCGGGACAGAGACTTGAAGCTTTCTTT.

This clonotype was observed a few times. This rearrangement joins TRBV2 to TRBJ2-7, with D perhaps TRBD2 (5 bases). Trimming removed 1 base from V and 1 base from J, with 11 bases in between. From germline, CDR1 is SNHLY and CDR2 FYNNEI. The CDR3 has 15 amino acids. CDR3 DNA sequence: TGTGCCAGCAGTGAAGGGGTCCGGGGATCCTACGAGCAGTACTTC. Translated: CASSEGVRGSYEQYF.

This clonotype was seen only a few times. This chain uses TRBV12-3 or TRBV12-4 with TRBJ2-1; the D is unclear. V dropped 6 bases and J dropped 10 bases, with 16 bases sitting between them. The CDR3 runs 13 residues. The CDR3 loop reads CASSPVSDGEQFF. In nucleotides, the CDR3 is TGTGCCAGCAGCCCCGTGAGCGACGGGGAGCAGTTCTTC.